The 8 T cell receptor beta chains in this list originate from one sample, sequenced in a study of cytomegalovirus exposure and HLA in healthy donors. Profiled with immunoSEQ multiplex PCR; TCRdb holds only in-frame clones, not every one. The data hold more than 45,000 clones, with 90% to 95% observed a single time. The sequenced sample consisted of PBMCs. All receptors derive from a woman younger than 45 in good health and CMV-seronegative.

The chain couples TRBV30 to TRBJ2-1, with TRBD2 matching 8 bases. Trimming at V came to 2 bases and at J to 0 bases, leaving 9 bases not matched to a gene. The CDR3 totals 17 residues. Germline values: CDR1 GTSNPN, CDR2 SVGIG (reference sequence). The CDR3 here is CAWSTILTSVSYNEQFF. The CDR3 nucleotides read TGTGCCTGGAGTACCATTCTGACTAGCGTCTCCTACAATGAGCAGTTCTTC.

The V gene is TRBV30, the J gene TRBJ2-7, with D perhaps matching TRBD2 (5 bases). CDR1 is GTSNPN, CDR2 SVGIG, per germline (reference sequence). V lost 0 bases and J 6 bases, leaving 9 bases between the germline ends. This CDR3 region has 12 residues. CDR3 protein: CAWSVRLAEQYF. CDR3 sequence (DNA): TGTGCCTGGAGTGTACGGCTAGCCGAGCAGTACTTC.

V and J are TRBV7-6 and TRBJ1-5; no definite D call. CDR1 and CDR2 from the germline V gene are SGHVS and FNYEAQ. The ends were cut back, 1 base at V and 7 bases at J, with 5 bases in the middle. This CDR3 is 12 amino acids long. CDR3 loop: CASSLESQPQHF. CDR3 bases: TGTGCCAGCAGCTTAGAAAGCCAGCCCCAGCATTTT.

This clone was recorded once. The CDR3 here is CSVGATGELFF. The CDR3 bases are TGCAGCGTAGGGGCGACCGGGGAGCTGTTTTTT. This chain joins TRBV29-1 and TRBJ2-2, with a possible D match to TRBD1 (5 bases). The CDR3 runs to 11 residues. Trimming took 6 bases from V and 5 from J, leaving 7 bases between them. Germline values: CDR1 SQVTM, CDR2 ANQGSEA.

The chain has TRBV4-1 and TRBJ2-5, with TRBD2 as a possible D gene (5 bases). Germline lookup yields CDR1 MGHRA and CDR2 YSYEKL. With 1 base removed from V and 4 bases from J, the gap between germline ends came to 10 bases. The CDR3 loop spans 14 amino acids. The CDR3: CASSQGSGRETQYF. CDR3 in DNA: TGCGCCAGCAGCCAAGGATCGGGGAGAGAGACCCAGTACTTC.

This rearrangement joins TRBV6-1 to TRBJ2-2, with D perhaps TRBD2 (7 bases). CDR3 size: 14 residues. Germline V gives CDR1 MNHNS, CDR2 SASEGT. V was trimmed by 8 bases and J by 7 bases, leaving 17 bases between them. DNA of the CDR3: TGTGCCAGCGACTACGGGGGGCTAGGCGGGGAGCTGTTTTTT. Translated, it gives CASDYGGLGGELFF.

This clone was seen only once. The genes are TRBV5-4 and TRBJ1-2; D uncertain. The CDR3 has 14 residues. V was pared by 0 bases and J by 6 bases, with 12 bases between. In germline, CDR1 is SGHNT, CDR2 YYREEE (reference sequence). The CDR3, as DNA: TGTGCCAGCAGCTTGGGCGCCGGGGTTAATGGCTACACCTTC. Amino acid sequence: CASSLGAGVNGYTF.

The V call is TRBV7-3, the J call TRBJ2-7; weak D call: TRBD2 (7 bases). Trimming cost V 5 bases and J 6 bases, with 14 bases left between them. The CDR3 covers 13 residues. The V gene's germline CDR1 is SGHTA and CDR2 FQGTGA. Here the CDR3 reads CASSPRGGPEQYF. For the CDR3, the DNA is TGTGCCAGCAGCCCGAGGGGGGGGCCCGAGCAGTACTTC.